Each of the 5 T cell receptor beta chains below was sequenced from the same sample in a study of T cell repertoires in aging, cancer and after chemotherapy. TRB rearrangements spanning V, D and J were amplified using mixed TRB-A/B primers. TCRdb independently ran MiXCR on the multiplex PCR reads; one entry per CDR3 protein. The sample includes approximately 5,100 distinct CDR3 sequences, less than 30% of them seen just once. Peripheral blood genomic DNA, not sorted cells or RNA, was the template. Material for sequencing was blood. These receptors were collected from a human donor with a solid tumor.

By share, this clonotype ranks as medium-sized. J is TRBJ1-2 and V is TRBV29-1, with D hard to call. Looked up from germline, CDR1 is SQVTM and CDR2 is ANQGSEA. The CDR3 extends over 12 amino acids. Between the trimmed V and J ends, which lost 4 bases and 6 bases, there was a span of 12 bases. The CDR3 region has the DNA TGCAGCGTTGGGGAGGAGGGAGATGGCTACACCTTC. Its translation is CSVGEEGDGYTF.

The chain has TRBV6-1 and TRBJ2-7, with a tentative D call TRBD1 (5 bases). In germline, CDR1 is MNHNS, CDR2 SASEGT. V was pared by 2 bases and J by 6 bases, with 8 bases between. This CDR3 has 12 residues. CDR3 in DNA: TGTGCCAGCAGTGAAATGACAGCCGAGCAGTACTTC. Its protein product is CASSEMTAEQYF.

This clonotype is categorized as medium-sized. The chain has TRBV30 and TRBJ1-3; TRBD1 matches at 9 bases. This CDR3 comprises 15 residues. From germline, CDR1 is GTSNPN and CDR2 SVGIG (reference sequence). The V segment lost 8 bases and the J segment 2 bases; nucleotides outside the gene matches: 10. The CDR3 loop reads CAGQTGGLPGNTIYF. The CDR3 bases are TGTGCCGGCCAGACAGGGGGTTTGCCTGGAAACACCATATATTTT.

V is TRBV7-9 and J is TRBJ1-1, with 8 bases identical to TRBD1. Looked up from germline, CDR1 is SEHNR and CDR2 is FQNEAQ (reference sequence). The CDR3 has 15 amino acids. V dropped 5 bases and J dropped 0; count of bases not matched to a gene: 5. The CDR3 reads CASSRLDRVNTEAFF. In DNA, the CDR3 is TGTGCCAGCAGCCGCCTGGACAGGGTGAACACTGAAGCTTTCTTT.

This clonotype was observed a few times. The chain recombines TRBV5-1 with TRBJ2-2, with D perhaps matching TRBD1 (6 bases). CDR3 length equals 16 residues. V was pared by 0 bases and J by 6 bases, with 15 bases between. In germline, CDR1 is SGHRS, CDR2 YFSETQ. The CDR3 sequence: CASSLEQGGAPGELFF. As DNA, the CDR3 is TGCGCCAGCAGCTTGGAACAGGGTGGGGCTCCCGGGGAGCTGTTTTTT.